This T cell receptor beta chain stems from a study of OX40 agonist ivuxolimab in advanced cancers. The repertoire was sequenced with immunoSEQ multiplex PCR; TCRdb's copy has only in-frame clones and lacks some. Altogether about 62,000 clones are present, 85% being singletons, with the ten largest covering approximately 3.6%. With V trimmed by 0 bases and J by 6 bases, 12 bases remained unmatched. This CDR3 is built from 16 residues. CDR1 SGHNT and CDR2 YYREEE come from the germline V gene (reference sequence). Sequencing used CD4+ or CD8+ T cells sorted from blood, obtained in a trial of the OX40 agonist ivuxolimab. This receptor was obtained from an adult with an advanced solid tumor such as melanoma, head and neck, liver or kidney cancer. The chain recombines TRBV5-4 with TRBJ2-7; 7 nucleotides agree with TRBD1. The CDR3 here is CASSLAGGQRVREQYF. CDR3 nucleotide sequence: TGTGCCAGCAGCTTGGCTGGGGGACAGAGAGTACGCGAGCAGTACTTC.